Below, 21 T cell receptor beta chains from the same sample are listed, as sequenced in a study of blood T cell repertoires in COVID-19. Sequencing was performed with immunoSEQ multiplex PCR; in TCRdb, only in-frame clones are kept and a portion is missing. The sample contains fewer than 120,000 clones, 82% of which appear only once. Specimen: peripheral blood. The receptor source for this set is a woman aged 55-69 years with acute or convalescent COVID-19.

This chain links TRBV9 with TRBJ1-1; the D is unclear. CDR3 length equals 13 residues. V was shortened by 1 base and J by 10 bases, with 14 bases between the two germline ends. Germline CDR1 SGDLS, CDR2 YYNGEE. Here the CDR3 DNA reads TGTGCCAGCAGCGTAATAAGAGAGGCACGAGCTTTCTTT. Its protein is CASSVIREARAFF.

This clone appeared a single time. The CDR3 DNA reads as TGTGCCAGCAGCCCCTCCCCTCTCGCCGGGGAGCTGTTTTTT. It specifies CASSPSPLAGELFF. J is TRBJ2-2 and V is TRBV14; D not certain. The CDR3 contains 14 residues. Germline CDR1 SGHDN, CDR2 FVKESK. The V end lost 4 bases, the J end lost 6 bases, and 12 bases lay between the germline ends. The full variable domain, rest sourced from reference TRBV14 and TRBJ2-2, is EAGVTQFPSHSVIEKGQTVTLRCDPISGHDNLYWYRRVMGKEIKFLLHFVKESKQDESGMPNNRFLAERTGGTYSTLKVQPAELEDSGVYFCASSPSPLAGELFFGEGSRLTVL.

The chain uses TRBV9 and TRBJ2-5, with a tentative D call TRBD1 (6 bases). Germline CDR1 and CDR2: SGDLS and YYNGEE. V was pared by 3 bases and J by 3 bases, with 15 bases between. This CDR3 comprises 15 residues. CDR3 sequence (DNA): TGTGCCAGCAGCGGCATCGACCACAGGGAAGAGACCCAGTACTTC. It specifies CASSGIDHREETQYF. The full variable domain, rest sourced from reference TRBV9 and TRBJ2-5, is DSGVTQTPKHLITATGQRVTLRCSPRSGDLSVYWYQQSLDQGLQFLIQYYNGEERAKGNILERFSAQQFPDLHSELNLSSLELGDSALYFCASSGIDHREETQYFGPGTRLLVL.

V gene TRBV4-1 combines with J gene TRBJ2-5, with 12 nucleotides matching TRBD2. Unmatched junction bases numbered 14, after V lost 1 base and J lost 5 bases. Germline V gene sequence: CDR1 MGHRA, CDR2 YSYEKL. The CDR3 extends over 19 amino acids. CDR3: CASSQVGRASGGAGETQYF. The CDR3 DNA is TGCGCCAGCAGCCAAGTCGGCAGGGCTAGCGGGGGGGCGGGGGAGACCCAGTACTTC.

This chain links TRBV10-3 with TRBJ1-2, with D possibly TRBD1 on 5 matching bases. This CDR3 is built from 14 residues. The germline CDR1 and CDR2 sequences are ENHRY and SYGVKD. With 3 bases removed from V and 2 bases from J, the gap between germline ends came to 10 bases. The CDR3 is CAISEDRLNYGYTF. The CDR3 nucleotides read TGTGCCATCAGTGAAGACAGATTAAACTATGGCTACACCTTC.

This clone was seen only a few times. The chain employs TRBV11-3 and TRBJ2-7; maybe TRBD2 (5 bases). CDR1 and CDR2 (germline): SGHNT, YENEEA. The CDR3 length is 14 residues. Trimming took off 5 bases at V and 0 bases at J, with 11 bases between the two ends. The CDR3 sequence: CASSRGPFSYEQYF. CDR3 DNA: TGTGCCAGCAGCCGAGGGCCATTCTCCTACGAGCAGTACTTC.

CDR3 in DNA: TGTGCCAGCTCGGGAGGGGACCTTTATGGGGGCTACACCTTC. Protein product: CASSGGDLYGGYTF. The rearrangement uses TRBV25-1 and TRBJ1-2; tentative D call: TRBD1 (5 bases). Germline loops: CDR1 MGHDK, CDR2 SYGVNS. The CDR3 spans 14 residues. V lost 8 bases and J lost 8, with 21 bases in between.

V usage is TRBV18 and J usage is TRBJ1-1; D is undetermined. Trimming took 1 base from V and 7 from J, leaving 13 bases between them. The germline V gene encodes CDR1 KGHSH and CDR2 LQKENI. The CDR3 has 14 residues. The CDR3 DNA follows: TGTGCCAGCTCACCACTTCAGGACTCGGGTGAAGCTTTCTTT. Protein: CASSPLQDSGEAFF.

The chain uses TRBV23-1 and TRBJ2-2, with 9 bases lining up with TRBD1. TRBV23-1 is an open reading frame whose function is uncertain. The CDR3 consists of 18 residues. J was trimmed by 6 bases and V by 0 bases; bases with no gene match: 11. The CDR3 bases are TGCGCCAGCAGTCAATCGAATATGGGGACAGGGATCCCCGGGGAGCTGTTTTTT. As protein: CASSQSNMGTGIPGELFF.

V and J are TRBV6-5 and TRBJ2-3; TRBD2 might be the D (7 bases). Germline CDR1 and CDR2: MNHEY and SVGAGI. The CDR3 totals 14 residues. Trimming shortened V by 2 bases and J by 5 bases, and 11 bases separated the two germline ends. The CDR3: CASSYRGAQDTQYF. CDR3 nucleotide sequence: TGTGCCAGCAGTTACCGGGGGGCGCAAGATACGCAGTATTTT.

This chain joins TRBV19 and TRBJ1-5; TRBD1 might be the D (6 bases). The CDR3 spans 15 residues. Germline loops: CDR1 LNHDA, CDR2 SQIVND (reference sequence). Between the trimmed V and J ends, which lost 2 bases and 7 bases, there was a span of 15 bases. The DNA for the CDR3 is TGTGCCAGTAGTATAACAGGGTTCACGGGGCAGCCCCAGCATTTT. It is translated as CASSITGFTGQPQHF.

The chain couples TRBV5-6 to TRBJ1-4; D ambiguous. This CDR3 has 14 residues. The V gene lost 0 bases and the J gene lost 4 bases, with 7 bases spanning the gap. Germline V gene lookup returns CDR1 SGHDT and CDR2 YYEEEE. Here the CDR3 reads CASSLGFYNEKLFF. The CDR3 DNA reads TGTGCCAGCAGCTTGGGTTTCTATAATGAAAAACTGTTTTTT.

The chain recombines TRBV3-1 (or the pseudogene TRBV3-2) with TRBJ1-1; D uncertain. The CDR3 sequence is 14 residues long. The V gene's germline CDR1 is LGHDT and CDR2 YNNKEL (reference sequence). V was pared by 3 bases and J by 4 bases, with 12 bases between. CDR3 in DNA: TGTGCCAGCAGCCATAGTTACCGCCCCACTGAAGCTTTCTTT. Protein product: CASSHSYRPTEAFF.

This chain joins TRBV5-1 and TRBJ1-2, with a possible D match to TRBD1 (5 bases). V lost 4 bases and J lost 7, with 14 bases in between. The CDR3 length is 13 residues. Germline V lookup: CDR1 SGHRS, CDR2 YFSETQ. The CDR3 nucleotides are TGCGCCAGCAGCCCGCGCGACAGTCTTGGCTACACCTTC. It yields the protein CASSPRDSLGYTF.

This chain links TRBV4-1 with TRBJ1-5; D might be TRBD1 (5 bases). CDR3 length: 15 residues. Trimming took 0 bases from V and 3 from J, leaving 9 bases between them. Germline lookup yields CDR1 MGHRA and CDR2 YSYEKL. The CDR3 nucleotides are TGCGCCAGCAGCCAAGAAAACAGGTACAATCAGCCCCAGCATTTT. It translates to CASSQENRYNQPQHF.

This clone was counted a single time. V usage is TRBV5-4 and J usage is TRBJ2-7; D is perhaps TRBD2 (5 bases). The CDR3 covers 15 residues. V lost 0 bases to trimming and J lost 0 bases, with 10 bases between them. Germline loops: CDR1 SGHNT, CDR2 YYREEE (reference sequence). Here the CDR3 reads CASSLGPGSSYEQYF. Here the CDR3 DNA reads TGTGCCAGCAGCTTGGGACCGGGGAGCTCCTACGAGCAGTACTTC.

CDR3 coding DNA: TGTGCCAGCAGTGTTCCACCGGGACAGGGGAACTATGGCTACACCTTC. Its protein is CASSVPPGQGNYGYTF. J is TRBJ1-2 and V is TRBV28; 10 nucleotides agree with TRBD1. Looked up from germline, CDR1 is MDHEN and CDR2 is SYDVKM. The V gene end was trimmed by 5 bases and the J gene end by 2 bases; junction bases not matched to a gene: 8. This CDR3 contains 16 residues.

This clone was seen only a few times. J is TRBJ2-1 and V is TRBV7-3, with 7 bases fitting TRBD2. The CDR3 spans 15 residues. V shed 1 base, J shed 4 bases, and the junction held 4 bases outside the gene matches. Germline V gene lookup returns CDR1 SGHTA and CDR2 FQGTGA. The CDR3 loop is CASSLSGGGYNEQFF. The CDR3, as DNA: TGTGCCAGCAGCTTAAGCGGCGGGGGATACAATGAGCAGTTCTTC.

This clone was found a few times. The rearrangement joins TRBV13 to TRBJ2-2; the match to TRBD1 covers 9 bases. CDR3 length equals 17 residues. Germline CDR1 PRHDT, CDR2 FYEKMQ (reference sequence). J was trimmed by 1 base and V by 1 base; bases with no gene match: 4. For the CDR3, the DNA is TGTGCCAGCAGCTTAGAAGGGACAGGGTGGAACACCGGGGAGCTGTTTTTT. This sequence encodes CASSLEGTGWNTGELFF.

This chain uses TRBV6-1 with TRBJ2-3, with D tentatively TRBD2 (6 bases). The CDR3 totals 15 residues. The V gene's germline CDR1 is MNHNS and CDR2 SASEGT. V lost 2 bases to trimming and J lost 1 base, with 10 bases between them. The CDR3 DNA reads as TGTGCCAGCAGTGAAATGACGGGGGGCACAGATACGCAGTATTTT. It is translated as CASSEMTGGTDTQYF.

This clone was counted a few times. The CDR3: CAWDQGVRGTIYF. In DNA form, the CDR3 reads TGTGCCTGGGACCAGGGGGTTCGGGGCACCATATATTTT. This rearrangement joins TRBV30 to TRBJ1-3; 7 bases are shared with TRBD1. Germline V lookup: CDR1 GTSNPN, CDR2 SVGIG (reference sequence). After removal of 5 bases from V and 9 bases from J, the junction contained 10 bases not matched to a gene. This CDR3 has 13 amino acids.